This T cell receptor (beta chain) was identified during a study of cytomegalovirus exposure and HLA in healthy donors (dated by TCRdb to about 2017). Broadly, across the study: An earlier analysis of roughly 610 of the donors reported 250 to 350 Gb of sequence data and 90 million to 120 million unique TCR beta sequences obtained from roughly 180 million T cells. Roughly 300 gigabases of sequencing data and approximately 80 million unique TCR sequences were included in an early release covering about 700 HLA-typed donors. Of the approximately 400 genotyped donors, 65% to 90% fell in the genetic ancestry cluster associated with self-reported Caucasian donors. The study aimed to test whether signatures of past pathogen exposure could be identified by cataloging public T cell receptors. The T cell repertoires of 700 or so subjects were profiled by immunosequencing and related to cytomegalovirus serostatus. Besides the first cohort of around 700 subjects, a separate validation cohort made up of about 120 different subjects was used. To predict cytomegalovirus infection status, the study combined high-throughput TCR immunosequencing, statistical association of individual TCRs with disease status, and machine learning. In a later analysis, previously published TCR beta repertoires from 666 donors were re-analyzed and high-resolution HLA genotyping was added so that TCR occurrence patterns could be studied. Rather than using new phenotypic data, the later analysis identified candidate immune exposures from TCR beta sequences and from how often those sequences occurred across donors. To decide whether each TCR beta V gene segment behaved as functional or pseudogenic, an earlier analysis of nearly 600 of the donors relied on high-throughput TCR beta sequencing. Donor age, sex, ethnicity and CMV serostatus were compiled alongside the repertoire data. In a later genetic analysis, genome-wide SNP genotypes for about three fifths of the roughly 670 donors were used, and that subset was treated as a discovery cohort. All discovery cohort repertoires had been generated using a single sequencing platform. Class I and class II HLA loci were covered by the typing at four-digit resolution. The number of donors typed differed by locus, with roughly 620-630 for A, B, C, DRB1 and DQB1, around 500 for DQA1, over 600 for DPA1, and approximately 470 for DPB1. Several DR-DQ haplotypes were handled as single units for association and clustering, since linkage in the cohort was strong. Among about 410 genotyped donors of the cohort, an average of approximately 240,000 unique TCR beta nucleotide sequences was sequenced per donor, of which 15% to 20% were non-productive.

The cohort consisted of 600 to 750 healthy bone marrow donors. All cohort members were sampled while nominally healthy, although unrecorded immune exposures were likely present. The donor tested CMV seropositive and was one of the 289 seropositive cohort members. Each donor provided a peripheral blood sample, and peripheral blood mononuclear cells were used for TCR beta sequencing. Genomic DNA extraction from the blood cell samples was performed with the Qiagen DNeasy Blood Extraction Kit. Per the germline V gene (reference sequence), SGHNT is the CDR1 and YYREEE is the CDR2. The CDR3, from cysteine to phenylalanine, totals 17 residues. Left in the record is the CDR3 DNA by itself, 51 bases read in frame from the first base. Trimming accounts for 4 bases at V and 2 bases at J, while the number of junction bases matched to no gene is 7. General findings and caveats noted by the study authors: Most TCR sequences were seen in very few donors, while some public TCRs were found in many individuals. A group of highly shared sequence variants was considered likely to be a technical artifact of the sequencing pipeline. According to a later genetic analysis, donors in an Asian-associated ancestry cluster had fewer N-insertions in productive TCRs than the approximately 700-donor mean. When HLA alleles, especially DR and DQ, strongly co-occurred, TCR associations were difficult to assign to individual alleles. The study listed approximately 150 TCR beta chains as associated with cytomegalovirus. The authors suggested that the approach could potentially be extended to other disease states and immunological phenotypes. Only TCR beta chains were sequenced in this cohort, and the absence of alpha or paired-chain data limited detectable features. CMV serostatus was the only immune exposure information available for the cohort. Compared with equally common non-associated chains, HLA-associated TCR beta chains in a later analysis were more clonally expanded and had lower generation probabilities. Correlated functional status among segregating V segments might reflect linkage disequilibrium, but an unknown experimental factor could not be ruled out. A later analysis reported that several top co-occurrence clusters appeared linked to parvovirus B19, influenza, CMV and Epstein-Barr virus. A further reported finding was that TCR beta sequences accurately predicted the HLA-A and HLA-B alleles for most subjects in the first cohort. In a later genetic analysis, a missense DCLRE1C variant was associated with V-gene and J-gene trimming of TCR beta chains, and the association was replicated in an independent cohort. Because counts were too low, 15 to 20 rarely observed V segments, including chromosome 9 orphons, were excluded from the earlier analysis of roughly 580 of the donors. In an earlier analysis of over 550 of the donors, most TCR beta V segments were observed in productive rearrangements about 90% or about 30% of the time, broadly matching IMGT annotations. At a false discovery rate of 0.05, a later analysis linked around 17,000 TCR beta sequences to specific HLA alleles. The 87-base-pair reads could not distinguish some IMGT-functional V segments, including TRBV6-2 and TRBV6-3, so those segments were excluded. The classifier was reported to diagnose cytomegalovirus status with high specificity and sensitivity in both the original and validation cohorts. A later analysis found that most CMV-associated TCR beta chains appeared HLA-restricted, with HLA associations seemingly driven largely by CMV exposure. Roughly uniform sequencing depth across donors was assumed in presence/absence analyses, although this assumption may not hold. In vitro tests confirmed that a few of the cytomegalovirus-associated TCR beta chains recognize cytomegalovirus antigens. According to a later analysis, TCR association rates differed among HLA loci, with DRB1 alleles showing the most associated TCRs and HLA-C alleles showing the fewest. Because some donors lacked HLA typing at each locus, the association tests relied only on the typed subset.

Receptors were amplified or captured by the immunoSEQ multiplex PCR assay. A mixture of 60 forward primers for TCR Vbeta segments and 13 reverse primers for TCR Jbeta segments was used in the multiplex PCR. The CDR3 region of rearranged TCR beta genes was amplified from genomic DNA by a multiplex PCR assay. On the Illumina HiSeq System, the amplified TCR beta libraries were sequenced as 87-base-pair reads. The source study handled its data this way. In a later analysis, some 80 million unique TCR beta chains were counted across the 650 to 750 repertoires, and approximately 9.9 million of these chains were shared by at least two donors. To remove PCR and sequencing errors, raw reads were error-corrected and collapsed into unique sequences using a nearest-neighbor algorithm that merged closely related sequences. CDR3 sequences were aligned to IMGT reference sequences to assign V, D and J gene segments. For a sequence to be retained, a match of at least six nucleotides to both a V gene segment and a J gene segment was required. A rearrangement counted as productive if the CDR3 had no stop codons and remained in frame with V and J, and every other rearrangement counted as non-productive. Following IMGT convention, CDR3 was defined as the stretch from the second conserved V-encoded cysteine to the conserved J-encoded phenylalanine. Sequences without an unambiguous match to a single V gene segment were excluded from the earlier analysis of about 640 of the donors. An earlier analysis of fewer than 650 of the donors classified V segments as functional when productive rearrangements were above 56.7% and as segregating when the standard deviation between donors was above 5%. A statistical classification framework was built for diagnosing cytomegalovirus status from the catalog of TCR beta chain sequences. V and J gene assignment, in a later analysis, came from comparing TCR nucleotide sequences with IMGT/GENE-DB human TR gene sequences. The TCRdist pipeline was used in a later analysis to assign CDR3 sequences and most-parsimonious VDJ recombination scenarios. In a later analysis, each TCR beta chain was defined by its CDR3 amino acid sequence together with its V-gene family, and reads lacking a unique V-gene family were excluded. In a later analysis, nearly 600 highly shared, low-generation-probability nucleotide sequences were removed to address suspected cross-contamination and a sequencing artifact. In a later analysis, a clonal expansion index was calculated for each public chain from normalized within-repertoire ranks of inferred template counts. In a later analysis, generation probabilities were computed with a VDJ recombination model fitted to out-of-frame rearrangements, and the resulting probabilities were checked against IGoR. In a later analysis, hypergeometric tests were used to score TCR-TCR, TCR-HLA and TCR-CMV co-occurrence, with a repertoire-size bias correction applied to TCR pairs. False discovery rates were estimated in a later analysis by permuting HLA or CMV assignments 20 times. In a later analysis, co-occurring TCRs were grouped with DBSCAN, and TCRdist sequence similarity was added when clustering was performed within HLA-allele-positive subsets. For co-occurrence clustering, repertoires with fewer than 30,000 or more than 120,000 public chains were excluded, along with roughly 5 repertoires with anomalous nucleotide sharing. What TCRdb holds here is the immuneACCESS table cut down to in-frame rearrangements. Part of the clones is not present; checked against another copy, under half of the missing clones reflect an unresolved V gene, and the others are unexplained. From that table come the V and J calls and clone size; the DNA was used to work out D and trimming. Counted in this sample were 150,000 to 200,000 clones; around 77% of them appeared once. The ten biggest clones cover approximately 2.1% of the sample.

As regards this clone: The antigen it recognizes is unknown. No much larger clone exists at a distance of one base, and base qualities are not known.

This TCR derives from a woman between 25 and 40 years old in good health and CMV-seropositive. The sample consisted of PBMCs. The chain couples TRBV5-4 to TRBJ1-3; 12 nucleotides in the junction match TRBD1. The DNA is as follows: TGTGCCAGCAGCGCCGGGACAGGGGGCTTCGCTGGAAACACCATATATTTT. It translates as CASSAGTGGFAGNTIYF.